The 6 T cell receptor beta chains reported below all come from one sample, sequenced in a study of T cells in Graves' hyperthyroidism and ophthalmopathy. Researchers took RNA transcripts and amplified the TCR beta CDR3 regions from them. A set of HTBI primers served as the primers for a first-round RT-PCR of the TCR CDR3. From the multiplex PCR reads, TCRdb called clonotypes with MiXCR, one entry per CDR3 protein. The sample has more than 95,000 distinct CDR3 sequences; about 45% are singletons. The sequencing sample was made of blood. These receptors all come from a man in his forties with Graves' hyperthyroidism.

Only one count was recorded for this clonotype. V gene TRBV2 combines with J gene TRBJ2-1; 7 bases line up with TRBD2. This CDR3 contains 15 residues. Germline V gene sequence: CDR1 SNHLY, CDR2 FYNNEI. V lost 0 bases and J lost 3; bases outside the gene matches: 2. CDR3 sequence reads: CASSEASGNYNEQFF. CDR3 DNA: TGTGCCAGCAGTGAAGCGAGCGGGAACTACAATGAGCAGTTCTTC.

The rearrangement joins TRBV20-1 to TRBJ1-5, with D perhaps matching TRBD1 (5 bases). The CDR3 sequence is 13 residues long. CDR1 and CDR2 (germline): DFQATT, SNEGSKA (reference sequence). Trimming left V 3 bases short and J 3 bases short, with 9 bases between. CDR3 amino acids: CSASSGNNQPQHF. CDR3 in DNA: TGCAGTGCTAGTTCAGGGAACAATCAGCCCCAGCATTTT.

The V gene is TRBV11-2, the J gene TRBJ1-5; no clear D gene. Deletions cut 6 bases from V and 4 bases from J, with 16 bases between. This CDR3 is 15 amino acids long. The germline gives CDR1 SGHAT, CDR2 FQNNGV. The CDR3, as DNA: TGTGCCAGCAGTCTTTATCGGGCCCCGAATCAGCCCCAGCATTTT. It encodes CASSLYRAPNQPQHF.

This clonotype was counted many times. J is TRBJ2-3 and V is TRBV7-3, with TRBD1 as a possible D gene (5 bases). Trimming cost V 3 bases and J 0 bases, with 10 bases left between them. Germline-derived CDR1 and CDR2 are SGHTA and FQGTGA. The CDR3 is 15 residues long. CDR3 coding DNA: TGTGCCAGCAGCTTCGGGCAGGGAAGCACAGATACGCAGTATTTT. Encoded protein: CASSFGQGSTDTQYF.

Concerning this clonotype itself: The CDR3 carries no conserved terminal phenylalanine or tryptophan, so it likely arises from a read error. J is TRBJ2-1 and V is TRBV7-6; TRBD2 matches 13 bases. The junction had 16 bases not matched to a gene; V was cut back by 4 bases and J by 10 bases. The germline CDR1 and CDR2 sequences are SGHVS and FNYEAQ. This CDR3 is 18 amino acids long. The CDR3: CASSSRAPGLAGKEEQFL. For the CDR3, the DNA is TGTGCCAGCAGCTCGCGGGCACCGGGACTAGCGGGAAAAGAAGAGCAGTTCTTG.

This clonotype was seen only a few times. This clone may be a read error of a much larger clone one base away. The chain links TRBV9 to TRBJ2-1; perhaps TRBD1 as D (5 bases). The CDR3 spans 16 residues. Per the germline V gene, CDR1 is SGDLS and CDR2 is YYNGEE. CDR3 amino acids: CASSFFSGSRGNEQFF. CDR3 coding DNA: TGCGCCAGCAGCTTCTTCTCAGGGTCGAGAGGCAATGAGCAGTTCTTC. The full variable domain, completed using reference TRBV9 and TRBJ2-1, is DSGVTQTPKHLITATGQRVTLRCSPRSGDLSVYWYQQSLDQGLQFLIQYYNGEERAKGNILERFSAQQFPDLHSELNLSSLELGDSALYFCASSFFSGSRGNEQFFGPGTRLTVL.